The clone carrying this TCR beta chain was seen ten or more times. With the library built for alpha chains, this beta chain is off target and its frequency is not meaningful. These data are taken from a study of spatial heterogeneity in lung cancer. Time point noted: sample taken at primary tumor resection. The study sequenced unsorted whole RNA from tumor, nontumor lung or frozen PBMC. Using its own MiXCR run on the 5' RACE reads, TCRdb lists one record per CDR3 protein. The sample records over 9,500 distinct CDR3 sequences, around 3.9% being singletons. This TCR was sampled from a male donor with early-stage non-small cell lung cancer. This sample comprised normal lung tissue next to the tumor, obtained at surgery.

CDR3 sequence: CASSPGTGGDNEQFF. In DNA, the CDR3 is TGTGCCAGCAGTCCGGGGACAGGGGGTGACAATGAGCAGTTCTTC. V gene TRBV28 combines with J gene TRBJ2-1; TRBD1 aligns across 11 bases. With V trimmed by 5 bases and J by 5 bases, 5 bases remained unmatched. The germline gives CDR1 MDHEN, CDR2 SYDVKM. CDR3 length: 15 residues.